This TCR beta chain was profiled in a study of cytomegalovirus exposure and HLA in healthy donors (dated by TCRdb to the late 2010s). With respect to the entire study: An earlier analysis of under 600 of the donors reported 250 to 300 Gb of sequence data and about 100 million unique TCR beta sequences from 150 million to 200 million T cells. Four or five DR-DQ haplotypes were treated as single units for association and clustering because of strong linkage in the cohort. The T cell repertoires of 700 or so subjects were profiled by immunosequencing and related to cytomegalovirus serostatus. On average, around 230,000 unique TCR beta nucleotide sequences were sequenced per donor among a few hundred genotyped donors of the cohort, with about 19% of those sequences being non-productive. The number of donors typed differed by locus, with 629-630 for A, B, C, DRB1 and DQB1, around 560 for DQA1, nearly 610 for DPA1, and under 490 for DPB1. Every discovery cohort repertoire had been produced on one sequencing platform. The study was designed to test whether signatures of past pathogen exposure could be identified by cataloging public T cell receptors. Besides the first cohort of hundreds of subjects, a separate validation cohort made up of roughly 120 different subjects was used. Donor age, sex, ethnicity and CMV serostatus were collected together with the repertoire data. The genetic ancestry cluster associated with self-reported Caucasian donors included 81% of the 398 genotyped donors. To predict cytomegalovirus infection status, the study combined high-throughput TCR immunosequencing, statistical association of individual TCRs with disease status, and machine learning. Class I and class II HLA loci were covered by the typing at four-digit resolution. To study patterns of TCR occurrence, a later analysis re-analyzed previously published TCR beta repertoires from 666 donors and added high-resolution HLA genotyping. A later genetic analysis used genome-wide SNP genotypes for about three fifths of the 666 donors, treating that subset as a discovery cohort. In the later analysis, no new phenotypic data were used to find candidate immune exposures; instead, reliance was placed on TCR beta sequences and their occurrence across donors. An earlier analysis of roughly 600 of the donors used high-throughput TCR beta sequencing to judge whether each TCR beta V gene segment behaved as functional or pseudogenic. An early release that covered around 590 HLA-typed donors contained 250 to 350 gigabases of sequencing data and tens of millions of unique TCR sequences. The full study reports these points: A later analysis found that HLA-associated TCR beta chains were more clonally expanded and had lower generation probabilities than equally common non-associated chains. In an earlier analysis of approximately 590 of the donors, most TCR beta V segments appeared in productive rearrangements about 87% or about 30% of the time, broadly matching IMGT annotations. Correlated functional status among segregating V segments might be attributable to linkage disequilibrium, but an unknown experimental factor could not be ruled out. According to a later genetic analysis, donors in an Asian-associated ancestry cluster had fewer N-insertions in productive TCRs than the approximately 650-donor mean. Sequencing depth was assumed to be roughly uniform across donors in the presence/absence analyses, though that assumption may not hold. A group of highly shared sequence variants was considered likely to be a technical artifact of the sequencing pipeline. The cohort was sequenced for TCR beta chains only, and without alpha or paired-chain data the features that could be detected were limited. In a later analysis, some 17,000 TCR beta sequences were associated with specific HLA alleles at a false discovery rate of 0.05. Because counts were too low, approximately 18 rarely observed V segments, including chromosome 9 orphons, were excluded from the earlier analysis of roughly 580 of the donors. In the study, around 150 TCR beta chains were listed as associated with cytomegalovirus. According to the authors, the approach could potentially be generalized to other disease states and immunological phenotypes. The 87-base-pair reads could not distinguish some IMGT-functional V segments, including TRBV6-2 and TRBV6-3, so those segments were excluded. In vitro tests confirmed that a few of the cytomegalovirus-associated TCR beta chains recognize cytomegalovirus antigens. When HLA alleles, especially DR and DQ, strongly co-occurred, attributing TCR associations to individual alleles was difficult. CMV serostatus was the only immune exposure information available for the cohort. A later analysis found that most CMV-associated TCR beta chains appeared HLA-restricted, with HLA associations seemingly driven largely by CMV exposure. Several of the top co-occurrence clusters appeared to be linked to parvovirus B19, influenza, CMV and Epstein-Barr virus, according to a later analysis. Because some donors lacked HLA typing at each locus, the association tests relied only on the typed subset. In a later analysis, TCR association rates were found to vary across HLA loci, with the most associated TCRs seen for DRB1 alleles and the fewest for HLA-C alleles. Most TCR sequences were observed very rarely across donors, whereas some public TCRs were present in many individuals. In a later genetic analysis, a missense DCLRE1C variant was associated with V-gene and J-gene trimming of TCR beta chains, and the association was replicated in an independent cohort. The classifier was reported to diagnose cytomegalovirus status with high specificity and sensitivity in both the original and validation cohorts. A further reported finding was that TCR beta sequences accurately predicted the HLA-A and HLA-B alleles for most subjects in the first cohort.

Regarding this clone: Its antigen is currently not known. Base-call qualities are not available, and no considerably larger clone is one nucleotide away.

The protocol used for the library was the immunoSEQ multiplex PCR assay. For the multiplex PCR, a mixture combining 60 forward primers for TCR Vbeta segments and 13 reverse primers for TCR Jbeta segments was used. The CDR3 region of rearranged TCR beta genes was amplified from genomic DNA by a multiplex PCR assay. The Illumina HiSeq System was used to sequence the amplified TCR beta libraries as 87-base-pair reads. Processing in the source paper ran as follows. In a later analysis, about 80 million unique TCR beta chains were counted across the 690 or so repertoires, and approximately 11 million of these chains were shared by at least two donors. A nearest-neighbor algorithm error-corrected the raw reads and collapsed the reads into unique sequences, merging closely related sequences to remove PCR and sequencing errors. To assign V, D and J gene segments, CDR3 sequences were aligned to IMGT reference sequences. For a sequence to be retained, a match of at least six nucleotides was required to both a V gene segment and a J gene segment. Rearrangements were classified as productive when the CDR3 lacked stop codons and remained in frame with V and J, and all other rearrangements were classified as non-productive. CDR3 was defined by IMGT convention, running from the second conserved V-encoded cysteine to the conserved J-encoded phenylalanine. The earlier analysis of about 560 of the donors excluded any sequence lacking an unambiguous match to a single V gene segment. In an earlier analysis of approximately 550 of the donors, V segments were called functional above 56.7% productive rearrangements and were called segregating when the between-donor standard deviation exceeded 5%. A statistical classification framework was built for diagnosing cytomegalovirus status from the catalog of TCR beta chain sequences. A later analysis assigned V and J genes by comparing TCR nucleotide sequences with IMGT/GENE-DB human TR gene sequences. Using the TCRdist pipeline, a later analysis assigned CDR3 sequences along with most-parsimonious VDJ recombination scenarios. In a later analysis, each TCR beta chain was defined by its CDR3 amino acid sequence together with its V-gene family, and reads without a unique V-gene family were excluded. In a later analysis, 450 to 600 highly shared, low-generation-probability nucleotide sequences were removed to address suspected cross-contamination and a sequencing artifact. A later analysis calculated a clonal expansion index for each public chain from normalized within-repertoire ranks of inferred template counts. Generation probabilities in a later analysis came from a VDJ recombination model fitted to out-of-frame rearrangements, and those results were checked against IGoR. A later analysis scored TCR-TCR, TCR-HLA and TCR-CMV co-occurrence with hypergeometric tests, applying a repertoire-size bias correction to TCR pairs. To estimate false discovery rates, a later analysis permuted the HLA or CMV assignments 20 times. In a later analysis, co-occurring TCRs were grouped using DBSCAN, with TCRdist sequence similarity added in when clustering inside HLA-allele-positive subsets. Co-occurrence clustering excluded repertoires with fewer than 30,000 or more than 120,000 public chains, plus five with anomalous nucleotide sharing. This is the immuneACCESS table as TCRdb keeps it, with only in-frame sequences that have V and J called. A part of the clones is gone; compared with another copy, unresolved V genes explain less than half, and the rest is unexplained. V and J calls plus clone size are reproduced from that table; the DNA served to infer D and trimming. The sample table shows about 240,000 clones, and 75% to 85% are seen once. The top ten hold around 8.3% of the sample.

CDR1 and CDR2 are read off the germline V gene as MRHNA and SNTAGT. V and J lose 6 bases and 5 bases, and a span of 8 bases separates them. The cysteine opens and the phenylalanine closes a CDR3 of 13 amino acids. This entry keeps only the CDR3 DNA: 39 bases, framed from base 1. The cohort was made up of approximately 670 healthy bone marrow donors. At the time of sampling, all cohort members were nominally healthy, though unrecorded immune exposures were likely present. The donor was CMV seropositive and was included in the group of 289 seropositive cohort members. Each donor provided a peripheral blood sample, and peripheral blood mononuclear cells were used for TCR beta sequencing. The Qiagen DNeasy Blood Extraction Kit was used to extract genomic DNA from the blood cell samples.

This receptor was identified in an older woman in good health and CMV-seropositive. Recombination linked TRBV6-4 to TRBJ1-6; the D gene lacks a confident call. Source material: PBMCs. The base sequence is TGTGCCAGCAGGGCGGTAGATAATTCACCCCTCCACTTT. This codes for CASRAVDNSPLHF.